This T cell receptor (beta chain) was profiled in a study of blood T cell repertoires in COVID-19. Produced via immunoSEQ multiplex PCR; TCRdb's table is partial and in-frame only. The sample lists roughly 450,000 clones; 90% were seen once. V was clipped by 5 bases and J by 5 bases; unmatched bases: 5. CDR1 and CDR2 (germline): SGHAT, FQNNGV. There are 13 residues in the CDR3. Participants were aged about 18 to 89 years, lived in over 20 US areas, and enrolled virtually. Symptom resolution, clearance, or two negative PCRs marked donors in Cohort 3 as recovered. Source material: PBMCs or T cells enriched from blood (not recorded which). The chain employs TRBV11-2 and TRBJ1-2; 7 bases line up with TRBD1. This TCR was sampled from a man aged 18-30 years who had recovered from COVID-19. The CDR3 spells CASSDVQGYGYTF. The DNA of the CDR3 is TGTGCCAGCAGCGACGTACAGGGGTATGGCTACACCTTC.